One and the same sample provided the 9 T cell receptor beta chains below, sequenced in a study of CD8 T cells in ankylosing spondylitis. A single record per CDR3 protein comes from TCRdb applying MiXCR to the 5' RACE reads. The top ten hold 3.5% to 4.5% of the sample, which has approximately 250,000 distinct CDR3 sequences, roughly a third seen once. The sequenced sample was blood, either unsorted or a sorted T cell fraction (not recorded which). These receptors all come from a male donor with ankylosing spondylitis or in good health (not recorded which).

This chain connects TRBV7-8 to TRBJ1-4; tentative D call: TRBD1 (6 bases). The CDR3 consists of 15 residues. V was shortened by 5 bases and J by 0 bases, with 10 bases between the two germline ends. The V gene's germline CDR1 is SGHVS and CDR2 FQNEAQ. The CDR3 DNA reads TGTGCCAGCAGCGACAGGATACCAACTAATGAAAAACTGTTTTTT. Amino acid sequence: CASSDRIPTNEKLFF.

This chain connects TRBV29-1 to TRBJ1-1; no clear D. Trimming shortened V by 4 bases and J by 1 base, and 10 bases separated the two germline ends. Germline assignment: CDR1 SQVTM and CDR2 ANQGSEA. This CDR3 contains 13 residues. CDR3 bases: TGCAGCGTTGGGGCTGTCCAGAACACTGAAGCTTTCTTT. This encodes CSVGAVQNTEAFF.

As DNA, the CDR3 is TGCGCCAGCAGCCCCCTGAGCTCCTACAATGAGCAGTTCTTC. It translates to CASSPLSSYNEQFF. V gene TRBV4-1 combines with J gene TRBJ2-1; the D is unclear. V shed 4 bases and J shed 0 bases, with 7 bases lying between them. The germline V gene has CDR1 MGHRA and CDR2 YSYEKL. The CDR3 is 14 residues long.

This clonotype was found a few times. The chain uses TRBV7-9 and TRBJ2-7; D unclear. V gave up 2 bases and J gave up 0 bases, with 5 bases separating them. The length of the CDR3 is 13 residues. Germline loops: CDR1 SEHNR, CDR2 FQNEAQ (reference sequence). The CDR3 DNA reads TGTGCCAGCAGCTTACACAGCTCCTACGAGCAGTACTTC. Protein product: CASSLHSSYEQYF.

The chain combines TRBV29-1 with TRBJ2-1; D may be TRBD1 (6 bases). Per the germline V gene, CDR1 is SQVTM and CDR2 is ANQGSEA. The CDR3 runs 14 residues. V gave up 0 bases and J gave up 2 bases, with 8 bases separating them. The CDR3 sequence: CSVEEDSAYNEQFF. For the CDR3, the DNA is TGCAGCGTTGAAGAGGACAGCGCCTACAATGAGCAGTTCTTC.

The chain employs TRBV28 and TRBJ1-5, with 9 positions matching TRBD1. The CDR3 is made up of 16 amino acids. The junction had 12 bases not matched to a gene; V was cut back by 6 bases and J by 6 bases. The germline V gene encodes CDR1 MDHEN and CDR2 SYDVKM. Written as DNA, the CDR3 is TGTGCCAGCAGCCCTACAGGGGGCATTAAGTTTCAGCCCCAGCATTTT. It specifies CASSPTGGIKFQPQHF.

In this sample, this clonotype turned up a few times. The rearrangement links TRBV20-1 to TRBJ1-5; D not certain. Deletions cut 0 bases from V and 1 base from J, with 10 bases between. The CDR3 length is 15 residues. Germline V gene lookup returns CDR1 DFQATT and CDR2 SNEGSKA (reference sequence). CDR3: CSARDVYGSNQPQHF. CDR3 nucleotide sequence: TGCAGTGCTAGAGATGTTTATGGGAGCAATCAGCCCCAGCATTTT.

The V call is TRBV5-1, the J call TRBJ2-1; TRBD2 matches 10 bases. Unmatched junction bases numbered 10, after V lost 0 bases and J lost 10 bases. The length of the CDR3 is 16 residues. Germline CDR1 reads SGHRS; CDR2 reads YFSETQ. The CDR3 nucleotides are TGCGCCAGCAGCTTGGCGCTAGCGGGGGTAGTTGGCGAGCAGTTCTTC. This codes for CASSLALAGVVGEQFF.

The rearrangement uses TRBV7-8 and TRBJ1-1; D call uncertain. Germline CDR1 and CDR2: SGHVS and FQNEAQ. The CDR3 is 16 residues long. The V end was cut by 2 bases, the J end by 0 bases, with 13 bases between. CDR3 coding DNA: TGTGCCAGCAGCTTATGGGAGGTGACCATGAACACTGAAGCTTTCTTT. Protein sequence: CASSLWEVTMNTEAFF.